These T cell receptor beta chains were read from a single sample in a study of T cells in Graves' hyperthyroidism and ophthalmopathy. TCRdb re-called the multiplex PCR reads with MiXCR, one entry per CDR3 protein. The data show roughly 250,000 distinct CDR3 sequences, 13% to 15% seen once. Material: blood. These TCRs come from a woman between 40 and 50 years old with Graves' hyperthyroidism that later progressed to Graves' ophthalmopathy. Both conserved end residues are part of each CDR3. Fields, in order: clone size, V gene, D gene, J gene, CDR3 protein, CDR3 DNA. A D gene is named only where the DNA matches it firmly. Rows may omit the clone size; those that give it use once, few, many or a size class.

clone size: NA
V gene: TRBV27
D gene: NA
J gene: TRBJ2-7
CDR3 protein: CASARRAASYEQYF
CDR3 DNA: TGTGCCAGCGCCCGGCGGGCTGCTTCCTACGAGCAGTACTTC

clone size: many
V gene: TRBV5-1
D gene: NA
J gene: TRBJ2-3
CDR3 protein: CASKTSTDTQYF
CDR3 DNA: TGCGCCAGCAAGACTAGCACAGATACGCAGTATTTT

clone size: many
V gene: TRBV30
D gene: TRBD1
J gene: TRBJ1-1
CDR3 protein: CAWINRGNTEAFF
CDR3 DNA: TGTGCCTGGATTAACAGGGGGAACACTGAAGCTTTCTTT

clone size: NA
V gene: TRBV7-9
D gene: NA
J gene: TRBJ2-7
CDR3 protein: CASKGSRLEQYF
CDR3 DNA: TGTGCCAGCAAGGGTTCCCGCCTCGAGCAGTACTTC

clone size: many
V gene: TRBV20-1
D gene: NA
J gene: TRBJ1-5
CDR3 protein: CSALQGPNQPQHF
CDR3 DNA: TGCAGTGCGCTTCAGGGGCCCAATCAGCCCCAGCATTTT

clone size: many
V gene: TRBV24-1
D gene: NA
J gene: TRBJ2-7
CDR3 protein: CATSDPESYEQYF
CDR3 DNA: TGTGCCACCAGTGACCCCGAGAGTTACGAGCAGTACTTC

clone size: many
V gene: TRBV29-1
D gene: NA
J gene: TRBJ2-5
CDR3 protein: CSVRGMGSSETQYF
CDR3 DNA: TGCAGCGTTCGAGGGATGGGTAGTAGTGAGACCCAGTACTTC

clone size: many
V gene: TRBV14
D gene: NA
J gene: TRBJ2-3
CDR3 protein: CASSQVRSDTDTQYF
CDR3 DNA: TGTGCCAGCAGCCAAGTTCGTTCTGACACAGATACGCAGTATTTT

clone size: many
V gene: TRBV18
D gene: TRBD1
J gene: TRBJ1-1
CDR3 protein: CASSAEGAGTEAFF
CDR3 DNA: TGTGCCAGCTCCGCCGAGGGGGCCGGCACTGAAGCTTTCTTT

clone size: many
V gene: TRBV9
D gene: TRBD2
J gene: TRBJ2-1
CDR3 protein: CASSVAGTSKDEQFF
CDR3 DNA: TGTGCCAGCAGCGTAGCCGGGACTAGCAAAGATGAGCAGTTCTTC

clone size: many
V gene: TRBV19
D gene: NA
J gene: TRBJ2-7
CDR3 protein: CASSTAGREQYF
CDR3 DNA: TGTGCCAGTAGTACCGCGGGGAGGGAGCAGTACTTC

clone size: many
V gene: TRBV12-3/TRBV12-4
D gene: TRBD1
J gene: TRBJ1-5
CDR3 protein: CASSQTGGENQPQHF
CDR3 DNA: TGTGCCAGCAGTCAAACAGGGGGCGAGAATCAGCCCCAGCATTTT

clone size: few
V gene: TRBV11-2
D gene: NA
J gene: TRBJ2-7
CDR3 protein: CASSLQRGEQYF
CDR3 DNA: TGTGCCAGCAGCTTACAACGGGGCGAGCAGTACTTC

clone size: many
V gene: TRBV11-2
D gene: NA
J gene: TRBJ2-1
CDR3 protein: CASRGGRQSSYNEQFF
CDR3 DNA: TGTGCCAGCAGGGGGGGGCGACAGAGCTCCTACAATGAGCAGTTCTTC

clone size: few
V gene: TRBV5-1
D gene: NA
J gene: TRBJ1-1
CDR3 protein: CASSQYPRGGLNTEAFF
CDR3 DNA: TGCGCCAGCAGCCAATACCCCCGGGGAGGACTGAACACTGAAGCTTTCTTT

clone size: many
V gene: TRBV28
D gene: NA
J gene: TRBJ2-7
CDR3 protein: CASSASYPLVEQYF
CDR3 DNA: TGTGCCAGCAGCGCTTCTTATCCCCTAGTCGAGCAGTACTTC

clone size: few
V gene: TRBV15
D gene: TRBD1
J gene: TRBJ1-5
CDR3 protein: CATSRDRGNQPQHF
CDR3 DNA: TGTGCCACCAGCCGCGACAGGGGCAATCAGCCCCAGCATTTT

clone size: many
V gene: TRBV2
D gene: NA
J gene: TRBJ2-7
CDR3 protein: CASRRTESSYEQYF
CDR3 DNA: TGTGCCAGCAGACGGACGGAGAGCTCCTACGAGCAGTACTTC

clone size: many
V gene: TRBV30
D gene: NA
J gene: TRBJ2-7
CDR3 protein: CAWSAGRGAYEQYF
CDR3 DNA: TGTGCCTGGAGTGCGGGCAGGGGGGCCTACGAGCAGTACTTC

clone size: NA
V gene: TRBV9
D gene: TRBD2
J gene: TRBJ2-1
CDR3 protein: CASNVVGSGMYNEQFF
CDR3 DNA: TGTGCCAGCAACGTAGTGGGTAGCGGGATGTACAATGAGCAGTTCTTC

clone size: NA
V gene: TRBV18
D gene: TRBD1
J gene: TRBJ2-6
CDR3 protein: CASSLDRGPGANVLTF
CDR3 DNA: TGTGCCAGCTCACTGGACAGGGGGCCTGGGGCCAACGTCCTGACTTTC

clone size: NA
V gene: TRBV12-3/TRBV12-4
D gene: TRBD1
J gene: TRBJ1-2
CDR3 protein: CASSTSTGTGGRGYTF
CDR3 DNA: TGTGCCAGCAGCACTAGCACCGGGACAGGGGGCCGTGGCTACACCTTC

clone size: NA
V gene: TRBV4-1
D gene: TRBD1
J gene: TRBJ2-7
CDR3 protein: CASSRNAGQGAYEQYF
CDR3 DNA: TGCGCCAGCAGTCGGAACGCGGGGCAGGGGGCTTACGAGCAGTACTTC

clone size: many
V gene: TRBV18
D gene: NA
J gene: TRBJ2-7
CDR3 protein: CASSPGGSYEQYF
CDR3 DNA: TGTGCCAGCTCGCCAGGGGGGTCCTACGAGCAGTACTTC

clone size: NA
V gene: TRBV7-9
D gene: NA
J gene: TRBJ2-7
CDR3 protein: CASSLASGWTYEQYF
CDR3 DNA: TGTGCCAGCAGCTTAGCGTCGGGCTGGACCTACGAGCAGTACTTC

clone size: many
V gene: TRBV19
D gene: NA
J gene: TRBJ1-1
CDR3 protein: CASSMDGRGQGDTEAFF
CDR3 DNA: TGTGCCAGTAGTATGGACGGTCGTGGCCAGGGAGACACTGAAGCTTTCTTT

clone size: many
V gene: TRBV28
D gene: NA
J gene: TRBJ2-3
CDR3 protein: CASSFSYVSTDTQYF
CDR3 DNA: TGTGCCAGCAGTTTTAGCTATGTTAGCACAGATACGCAGTATTTT

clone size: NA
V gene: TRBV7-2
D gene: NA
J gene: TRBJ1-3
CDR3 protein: CASSDSGLGNTIYF
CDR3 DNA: TGTGCCAGCAGCGATTCAGGGCTTGGAAACACCATATATTTT

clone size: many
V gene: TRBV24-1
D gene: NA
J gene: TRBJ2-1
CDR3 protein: CATSDPGGGQKRLEQFF
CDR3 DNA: TGTGCCACCAGTGATCCGGGGGGGGGACAGAAAAGACTGGAGCAGTTCTTC

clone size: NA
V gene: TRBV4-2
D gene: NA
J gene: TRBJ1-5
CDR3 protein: CASSLGTGNQPHHF
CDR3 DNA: TGTGCCAGCAGCCTGGGGACGGGTAATCAGCCCCACCATTTT

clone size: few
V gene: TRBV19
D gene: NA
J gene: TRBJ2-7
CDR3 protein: CASSVQVSYEQYF
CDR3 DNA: TGTGCCAGTAGTGTACAGGTTTCCTACGAGCAGTACTTC

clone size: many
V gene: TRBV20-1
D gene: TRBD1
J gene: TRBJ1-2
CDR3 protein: CSASGGQGNYGYTF
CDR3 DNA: TGCAGTGCTAGTGGGGGACAGGGGAACTATGGCTACACCTTC

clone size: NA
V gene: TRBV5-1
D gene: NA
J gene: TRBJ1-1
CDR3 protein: CASSLGEGTEAFF
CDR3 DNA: TGCGCCAGCAGCTTGGGTGAGGGGACTGAAGCTTTCTTT

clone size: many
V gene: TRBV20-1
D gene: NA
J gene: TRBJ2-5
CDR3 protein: CSARRTVQETQYF
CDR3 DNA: TGCAGTGCTAGACGCACAGTTCAAGAGACCCAGTACTTC

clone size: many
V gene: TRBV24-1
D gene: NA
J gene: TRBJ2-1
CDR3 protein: CATSAGRAHYNEQFF
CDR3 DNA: TGTGCCACCAGTGCAGGTAGGGCCCACTACAATGAGCAGTTCTTC

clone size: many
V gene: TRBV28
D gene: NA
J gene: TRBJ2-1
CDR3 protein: CASKPTAHSYNEQFF
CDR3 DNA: TGTGCCAGCAAACCCACGGCCCACTCCTACAATGAGCAGTTCTTC

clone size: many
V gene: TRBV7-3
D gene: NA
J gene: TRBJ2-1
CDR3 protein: CASSLGDDVSEQFF
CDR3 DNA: TGTGCCAGCAGCTTAGGGGACGATGTCTCTGAGCAGTTCTTC

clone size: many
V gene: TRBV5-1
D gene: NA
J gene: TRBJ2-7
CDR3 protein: CASSLVDKNYEQYF
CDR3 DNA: TGCGCCAGCAGCTTGGTCGATAAAAACTACGAGCAGTACTTC

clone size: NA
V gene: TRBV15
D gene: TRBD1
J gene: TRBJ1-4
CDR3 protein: CATSREQGRSEKLFF
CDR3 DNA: TGTGCCACCAGCAGAGAACAGGGGCGAAGCGAAAAACTGTTTTTT

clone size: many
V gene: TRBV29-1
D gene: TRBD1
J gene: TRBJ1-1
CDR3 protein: CSVEGQEYTEAFF
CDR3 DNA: TGCAGCGTTGAGGGACAGGAGTACACTGAAGCTTTCTTT

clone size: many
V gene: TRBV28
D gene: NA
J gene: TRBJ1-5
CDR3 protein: CASRPIAGRNQPQHF
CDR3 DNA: TGTGCCAGCAGACCCATCGCAGGGCGTAATCAGCCCCAGCATTTT

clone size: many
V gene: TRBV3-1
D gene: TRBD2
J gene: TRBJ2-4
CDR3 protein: CASSPSGTLAKNIQYF
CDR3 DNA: TGTGCCAGCAGCCCTAGCGGGACTCTAGCCAAAAACATTCAGTACTTC

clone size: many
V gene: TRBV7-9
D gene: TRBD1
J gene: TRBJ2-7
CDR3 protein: CASRTLQGLSYEQYF
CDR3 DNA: TGTGCCAGCAGGACCCTACAGGGGCTCTCCTACGAGCAGTACTTC

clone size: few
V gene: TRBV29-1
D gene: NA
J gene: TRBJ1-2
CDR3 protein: CSVALQGRAVAYGYTF
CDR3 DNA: TGCAGCGTTGCCCTACAGGGTAGGGCGGTTGCCTATGGCTACACCTTC

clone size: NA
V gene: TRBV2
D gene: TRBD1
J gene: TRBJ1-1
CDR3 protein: CASSEQGTNTEAFF
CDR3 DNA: TGTGCCAGCAGCGAACAGGGGACGAACACTGAAGCTTTCTTT

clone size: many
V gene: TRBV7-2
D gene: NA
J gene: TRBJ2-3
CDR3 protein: CASSPRHRETDTQYF
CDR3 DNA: TGTGCCAGCAGCCCTAGACACAGAGAGACAGATACGCAGTATTTT

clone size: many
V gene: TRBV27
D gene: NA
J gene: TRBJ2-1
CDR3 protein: CASFPGLGGSYNEQFF
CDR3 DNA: TGTGCCAGCTTCCCGGGCTTAGGGGGCTCCTACAATGAGCAGTTCTTC

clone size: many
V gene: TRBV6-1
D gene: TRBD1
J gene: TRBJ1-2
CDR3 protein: CASTLLRDSYGYTF
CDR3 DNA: TGTGCCAGCACCCTACTCCGGGACAGTTATGGCTACACCTTC

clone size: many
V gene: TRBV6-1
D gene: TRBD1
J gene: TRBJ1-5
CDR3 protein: CASSKGQGGGSNQPQHF
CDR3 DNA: TGTGCCAGCAGTAAAGGACAGGGAGGAGGTAGCAATCAGCCCCAGCATTTT

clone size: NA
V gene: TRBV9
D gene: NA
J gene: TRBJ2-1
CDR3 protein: CASSDTGSSYNEQFF
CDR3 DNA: TGTGCCAGCAGCGATACAGGAAGCTCCTACAATGAGCAGTTCTTC

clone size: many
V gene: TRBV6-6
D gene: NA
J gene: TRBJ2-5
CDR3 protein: CASSYSEGAETQYF
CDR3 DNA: TGTGCCAGCAGTTACTCGGAAGGGGCAGAGACCCAGTACTTC

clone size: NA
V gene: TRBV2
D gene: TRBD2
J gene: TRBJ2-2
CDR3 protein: CASSEAVGLAGGNTGELFF
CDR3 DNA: TGTGCCAGCAGTGAAGCAGTGGGACTAGCGGGAGGAAACACCGGGGAGCTGTTTTTT

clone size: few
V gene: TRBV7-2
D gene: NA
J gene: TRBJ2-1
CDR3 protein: CASSSVASGAFF
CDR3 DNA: NA

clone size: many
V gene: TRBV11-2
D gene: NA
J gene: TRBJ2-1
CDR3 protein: CASSLGSYNEQFF
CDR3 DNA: TGTGCCAGCAGCTTAGGCTCCTACAATGAGCAGTTCTTC